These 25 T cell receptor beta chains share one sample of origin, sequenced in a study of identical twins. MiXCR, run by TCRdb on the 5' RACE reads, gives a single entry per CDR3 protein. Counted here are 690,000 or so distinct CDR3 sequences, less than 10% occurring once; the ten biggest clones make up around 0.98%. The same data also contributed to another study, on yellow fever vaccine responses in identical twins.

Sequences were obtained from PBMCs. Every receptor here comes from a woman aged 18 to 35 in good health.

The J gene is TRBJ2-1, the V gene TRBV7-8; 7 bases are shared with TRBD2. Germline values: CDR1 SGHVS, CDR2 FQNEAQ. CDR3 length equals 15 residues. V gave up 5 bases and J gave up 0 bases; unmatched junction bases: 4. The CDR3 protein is CASSTRTSSYNEQFF. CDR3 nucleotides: TGTGCCAGCAGCACTCGGACTAGCTCCTACAATGAGCAGTTCTTC.

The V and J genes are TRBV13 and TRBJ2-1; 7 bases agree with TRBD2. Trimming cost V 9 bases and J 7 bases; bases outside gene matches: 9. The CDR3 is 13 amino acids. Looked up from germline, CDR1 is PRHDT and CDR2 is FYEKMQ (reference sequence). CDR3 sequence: CASGEGRRNEQFF. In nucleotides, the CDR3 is TGTGCCAGTGGGGAGGGGCGGAGGAATGAGCAGTTCTTC.

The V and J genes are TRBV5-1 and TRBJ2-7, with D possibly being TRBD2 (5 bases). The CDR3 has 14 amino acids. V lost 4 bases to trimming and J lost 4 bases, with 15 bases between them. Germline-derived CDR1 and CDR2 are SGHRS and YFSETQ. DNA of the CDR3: TGCGCCAGCAGCACCGGGCCTAGCACTTACGAGCAGTACTTC. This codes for CASSTGPSTYEQYF.

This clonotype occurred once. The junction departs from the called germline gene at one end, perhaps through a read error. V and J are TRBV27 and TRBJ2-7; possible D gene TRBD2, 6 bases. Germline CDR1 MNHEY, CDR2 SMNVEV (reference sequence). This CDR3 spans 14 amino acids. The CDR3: CASSLVGKDYERYF. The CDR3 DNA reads TGTGCCAGCAGTTTAGTGGGTAAGGACTACGAGCGGTACTTC.

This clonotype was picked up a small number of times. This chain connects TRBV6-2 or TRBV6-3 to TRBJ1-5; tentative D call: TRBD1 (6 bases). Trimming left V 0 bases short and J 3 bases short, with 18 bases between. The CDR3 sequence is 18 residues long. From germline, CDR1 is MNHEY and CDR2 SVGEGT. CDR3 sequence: CASSYSIFEGVTNQPQHF. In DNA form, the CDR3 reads TGTGCCAGCAGTTACTCGATTTTCGAGGGGGTCACCAATCAGCCCCAGCATTTT.

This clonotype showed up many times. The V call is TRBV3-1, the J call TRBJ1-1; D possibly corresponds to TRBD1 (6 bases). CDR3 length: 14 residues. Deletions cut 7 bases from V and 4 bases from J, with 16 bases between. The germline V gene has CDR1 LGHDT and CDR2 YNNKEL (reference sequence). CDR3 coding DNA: TGTGCCAGCACCTCTTCAGGGGAGGGCACTGAAGCTTTCTTT. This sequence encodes CASTSSGEGTEAFF.

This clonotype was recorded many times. Written as DNA, the CDR3 is TGTGCCAGCAGTTCGTCCGGGACAGCAAATGGCGAGCAGTACTTC. Protein sequence: CASSSSGTANGEQYF. The genes are TRBV12-3 or TRBV12-4 and TRBJ2-7; TRBD1 matches at 7 bases. The CDR3 covers 15 residues. Germline trimming cut 4 bases from V and 6 bases from J; bases unmatched to any gene: 12.

For the CDR3, the DNA is TGTGCCATGGCGGGAGCGTCCTACGAGCAGTACTTC. Translating gives CAMAGASYEQYF. The genes are TRBV10-3 and TRBJ2-7; 7 nucleotides agree with TRBD2. This CDR3 spans 12 amino acids. After removal of 9 bases from V and 1 base from J, the junction contained 3 bases not matched to a gene. Per the germline V gene, CDR1 is ENHRY and CDR2 is SYGVKD.

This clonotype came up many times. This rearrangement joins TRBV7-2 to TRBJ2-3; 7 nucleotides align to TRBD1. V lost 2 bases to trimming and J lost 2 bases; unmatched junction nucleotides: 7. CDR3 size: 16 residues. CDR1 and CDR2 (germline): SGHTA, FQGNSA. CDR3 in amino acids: CASSLRQGPLTDTQYF. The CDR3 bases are TGTGCCAGCAGCTTACGACAGGGACCTCTCACAGATACGCAGTATTTT.

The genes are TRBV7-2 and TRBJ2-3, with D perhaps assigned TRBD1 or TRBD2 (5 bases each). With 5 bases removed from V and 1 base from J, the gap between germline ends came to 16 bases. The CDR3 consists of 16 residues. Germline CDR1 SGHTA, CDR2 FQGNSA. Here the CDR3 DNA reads TGTGCCAGCAGCCCTTGGGACGGGCCCGGCACAGATACGCAGTATTTT. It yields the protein CASSPWDGPGTDTQYF.

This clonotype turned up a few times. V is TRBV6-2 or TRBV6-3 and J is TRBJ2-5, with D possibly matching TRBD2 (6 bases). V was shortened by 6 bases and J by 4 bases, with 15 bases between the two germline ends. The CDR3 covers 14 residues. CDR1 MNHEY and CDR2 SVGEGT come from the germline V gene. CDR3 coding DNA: TGTGCCAGCAGCCCCAATGGGGGGTCAGAGACCCAGTACTTC. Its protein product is CASSPNGGSETQYF.

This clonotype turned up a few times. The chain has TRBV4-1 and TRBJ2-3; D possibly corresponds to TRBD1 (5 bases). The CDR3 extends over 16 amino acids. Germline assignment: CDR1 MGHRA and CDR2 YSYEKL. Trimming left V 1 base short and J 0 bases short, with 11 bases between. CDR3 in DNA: TGCGCCAGCAGCCAAGTCAGGGAATCTAGCACAGATACGCAGTATTTT. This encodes CASSQVRESSTDTQYF.

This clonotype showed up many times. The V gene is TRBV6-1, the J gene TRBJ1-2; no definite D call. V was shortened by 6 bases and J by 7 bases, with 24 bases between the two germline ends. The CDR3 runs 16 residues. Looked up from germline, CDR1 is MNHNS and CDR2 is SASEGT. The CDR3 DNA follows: TGTGCCAGCAGCATTACGATCGGGGAGGGAGTATCTGGCTACACCTTC. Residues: CASSITIGEGVSGYTF.

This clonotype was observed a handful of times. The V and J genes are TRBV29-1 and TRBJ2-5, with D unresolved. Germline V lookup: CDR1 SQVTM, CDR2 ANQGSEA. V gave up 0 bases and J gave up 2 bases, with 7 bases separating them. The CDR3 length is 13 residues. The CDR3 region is CSVEEVGQETQYF. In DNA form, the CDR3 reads TGCAGCGTTGAAGAAGTTGGACAAGAGACCCAGTACTTC.

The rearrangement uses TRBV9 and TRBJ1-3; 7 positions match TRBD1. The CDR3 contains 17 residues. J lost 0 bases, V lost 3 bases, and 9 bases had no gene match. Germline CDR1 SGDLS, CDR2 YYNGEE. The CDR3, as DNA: TGTGCCAGCAGCGCACCGACAGGGCCAAGCTCTGGAAACACCATATATTTT. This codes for CASSAPTGPSSGNTIYF.

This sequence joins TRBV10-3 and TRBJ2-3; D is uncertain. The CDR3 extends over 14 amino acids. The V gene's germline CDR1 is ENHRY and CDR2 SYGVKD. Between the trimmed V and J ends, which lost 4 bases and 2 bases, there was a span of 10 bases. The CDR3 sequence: CAISVDGYTDTQYF. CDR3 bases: TGTGCCATCAGTGTAGACGGTTACACAGATACGCAGTATTTT.

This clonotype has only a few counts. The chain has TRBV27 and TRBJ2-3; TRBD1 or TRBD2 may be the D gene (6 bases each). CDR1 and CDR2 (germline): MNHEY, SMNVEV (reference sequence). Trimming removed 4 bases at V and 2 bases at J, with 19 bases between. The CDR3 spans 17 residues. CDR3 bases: TGTGCCAGCAGTTACTCTACAGGGAGGAGAATCACAGATACGCAGTATTTT. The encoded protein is CASSYSTGRRITDTQYF.

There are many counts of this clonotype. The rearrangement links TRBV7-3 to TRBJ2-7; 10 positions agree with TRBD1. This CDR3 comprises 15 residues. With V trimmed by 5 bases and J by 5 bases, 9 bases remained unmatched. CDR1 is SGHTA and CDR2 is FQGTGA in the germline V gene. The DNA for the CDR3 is TGTGCCAGCAGCCTTCGGGACAGGGGTTTGGACGAGCAGTACTTC. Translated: CASSLRDRGLDEQYF.

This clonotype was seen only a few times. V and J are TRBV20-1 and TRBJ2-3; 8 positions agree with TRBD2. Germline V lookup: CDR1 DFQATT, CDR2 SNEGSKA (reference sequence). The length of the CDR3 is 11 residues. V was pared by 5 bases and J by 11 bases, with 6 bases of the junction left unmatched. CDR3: CSAPLAGQQYF. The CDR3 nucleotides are TGCAGTGCTCCCCTAGCGGGTCAGCAGTATTTT.

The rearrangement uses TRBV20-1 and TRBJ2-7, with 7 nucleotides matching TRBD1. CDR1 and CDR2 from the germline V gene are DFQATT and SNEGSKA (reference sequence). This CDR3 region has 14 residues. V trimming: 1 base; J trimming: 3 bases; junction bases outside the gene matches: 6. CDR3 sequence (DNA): TGCAGTGCTAGAGTTAGACAGGGAATCTACGAGCAGTACTTC. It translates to CSARVRQGIYEQYF.

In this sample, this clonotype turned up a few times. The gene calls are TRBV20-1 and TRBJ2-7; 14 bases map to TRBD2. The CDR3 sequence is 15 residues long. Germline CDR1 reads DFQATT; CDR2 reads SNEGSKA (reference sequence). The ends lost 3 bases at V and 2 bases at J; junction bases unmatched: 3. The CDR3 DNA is TGCAGTGCTAGGGGACTAGCGGGGGAAGCCTACGAGCAGTACTTC. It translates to CSARGLAGEAYEQYF.

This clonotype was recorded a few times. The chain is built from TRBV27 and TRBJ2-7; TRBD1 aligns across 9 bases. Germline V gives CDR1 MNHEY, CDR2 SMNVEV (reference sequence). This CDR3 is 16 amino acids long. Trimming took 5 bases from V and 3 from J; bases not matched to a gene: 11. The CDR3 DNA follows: TGTGCCAGCAGTCGGGGCGAAGGGACAGGGAACTACGAGCAGTACTTC. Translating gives CASSRGEGTGNYEQYF.

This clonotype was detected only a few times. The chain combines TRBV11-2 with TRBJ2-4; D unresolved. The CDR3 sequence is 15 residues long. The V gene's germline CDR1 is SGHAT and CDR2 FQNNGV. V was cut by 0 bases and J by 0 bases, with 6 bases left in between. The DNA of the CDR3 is TGTGCCAGCAGCTTAGAGGTCATAGCCAAAAACATTCAGTACTTC. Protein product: CASSLEVIAKNIQYF. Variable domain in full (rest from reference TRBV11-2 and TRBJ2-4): EAGVAQSPRYKIIEKRQSVAFWCNPISGHATLYWYQQILGQGPKLLIQFQNNGVVDDSQLPKDRFSAERLKGVDSTLKIQPAKLEDSAVYLCASSLEVIAKNIQYFGAGTRLSVL.

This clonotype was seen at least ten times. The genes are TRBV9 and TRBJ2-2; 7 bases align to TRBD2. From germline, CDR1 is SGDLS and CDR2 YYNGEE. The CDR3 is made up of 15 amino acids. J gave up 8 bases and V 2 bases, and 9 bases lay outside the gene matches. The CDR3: CASSVKVGGPGELFF. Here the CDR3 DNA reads TGTGCCAGCAGCGTTAAGGTGGGAGGGCCTGGGGAGCTGTTTTTT.

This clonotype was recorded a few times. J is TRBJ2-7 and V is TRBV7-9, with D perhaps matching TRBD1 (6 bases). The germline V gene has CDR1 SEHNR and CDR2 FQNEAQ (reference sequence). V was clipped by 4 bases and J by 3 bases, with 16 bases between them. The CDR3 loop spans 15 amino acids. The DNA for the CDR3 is TGTGCCAGCAGCTACTCCGGGAACAGGGACTACGAGCAGTACTTC. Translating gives CASSYSGNRDYEQYF.